This T cell receptor beta chain appears in the sequencing data of a study of T cell repertoires in cytomegalovirus infection. Germline CDR1 and CDR2: SSHAT and FNYEAQ (reference sequence). The CDR3 runs to 14 residues. V was clipped by 6 bases and J by 6 bases, with 17 bases between them. Study observations and caveats: Using cumulative public TCR beta family frequency, the authors identified those who carried CMV together with the relevant HLA.

A single record per CDR3 protein comes from TCRdb applying MiXCR to the reads. The profile shows around 530,000 distinct CDR3 sequences, more than 15% of them singletons. This clonotype appeared a few times. Its antigen is not identified. The chain joins TRBV7-7 to TRBJ1-1; D is perhaps TRBD1 (6 bases). This TCR was recovered from a human donor in good health (CMV status not recorded). Some clones in this sample may be carry-over from other donors' samples. Sample: CD8+ T cells from PBMCs. As DNA, the CDR3 is TGTGCCAGCAGTCTCATTACAGGGAGTCCTGAAGCTTTCTTT. Translated: CASSLITGSPEAFF.